This is a list of T cell receptor beta chains from one sample in a study of blood T cell repertoires in COVID-19. Measured with immunoSEQ multiplex PCR; TCRdb has only the in-frame clones, and not every one. The table records around 200,000 clones, about 86% of them present only once. Material: peripheral blood. The receptors shown here come from a man aged 45-60 years with active or convalescent COVID-19. The CDR3 runs from the conserved cysteine through the conserved F or W. A D gene is named only where the DNA matches it firmly. Clone sizes are given selectively: once, few, many, or a class where the clone is expanded.

V	length	size	D	J	CDR3	DNA
TRBV29-1	17	NA	TRBD2	TRBJ2-1	CSVPQTPGTSGEGEQFF	TGCAGCGTTCCCCAGACTCCCGGGACTAGCGGAGAGGGGGAGCAGTTCTTC
TRBV19	16	NA	TRBD1	TRBJ1-6	CASSTMGQAYNSPLHF	TGTGCCAGTAGTACTATGGGACAGGCCTATAATTCACCCCTCCACTTT
TRBV19	15	once	NA	TRBJ1-2	CASSIFQGSNYGYTF	TGTGCCAGTAGTATCTTCCAGGGGAGTAACTATGGCTACACCTTC
TRBV11-2	19	NA	TRBD2	TRBJ2-1	CASSSGGGGALSSYNEQFF	TGTGCCAGCAGCTCAGGAGGCGGGGGGGCCCTTAGCTCCTACAATGAGCAGTTCTTC
TRBV9	15	NA	NA	TRBJ1-6	CASSPHPVGDSPLHF	TGTGCCAGCAGCCCCCACCCCGTAGGAGATTCACCCCTCCACTTT
TRBV25-1	15	NA	TRBD1	TRBJ2-7	CASSDPGQGDYEQYF	TGTGCCAGCAGTGACCCGGGACAGGGAGACTACGAGCAGTACTTC
TRBV5-1	17	NA	NA	TRBJ1-2	CASSLAWGRRSTGGYTF	TGCGCCAGCAGCTTGGCCTGGGGGCGGAGAAGCACTGGGGGCTACACCTTC
TRBV5-5	12	once	NA	TRBJ2-4	CASSLGQEVQYF	TGTGCCAGCAGCTTGGGGCAGGAAGTTCAGTACTTC
TRBV30	13	NA	NA	TRBJ2-7	CAWSLGGSYEQYF	TGTGCCTGGAGTCTAGGAGGGTCCTACGAGCAGTACTTC
TRBV19	16	NA	NA	TRBJ1-1	CASSIGQGGPVTEAFF	TGTGCCAGTAGTATAGGTCAGGGAGGCCCGGTCACTGAAGCTTTCTTT
TRBV27	13	NA	NA	TRBJ2-2	CASSFNQDGELFF	TGTGCCAGCAGTTTTAATCAGGACGGGGAGCTGTTTTTT
TRBV4-2	16	few	NA	TRBJ2-7	CASSQDLGRLSAEQYF	TGTGCCAGCAGCCAAGATCTGGGGAGACTTTCTGCCGAGCAGTACTTC
TRBV28	14	NA	NA	TRBJ2-6	CASSQAPGANVLTF	TGTGCCAGCAGCCAGGCCCCTGGGGCCAACGTCCTGACTTTC
TRBV9	15	NA	TRBD1	TRBJ2-1	CASSATGTGVNEQFF	TGTGCCAGCAGCGCAACCGGGACAGGGGTCAATGAGCAGTTCTTC
TRBV6-5	15	NA	NA	TRBJ1-2	CASSTVTDYAFGYTF	TGTGCCAGCAGTACCGTGACGGACTATGCGTTTGGCTACACCTTC
TRBV9	13	NA	NA	TRBJ1-2	CASSPSGDYGYTF	TGTGCCAGCAGCCCCTCAGGGGACTATGGCTACACCTTC
TRBV18	13	NA	NA	TRBJ2-3	CASSPTGADTQYF	TGTGCCAGCTCACCGACTGGCGCAGATACGCAGTATTTT
TRBV28	12	once	NA	TRBJ1-2	CASSLGQYGYTF	TGTGCCAGCAGTTTAGGGCAGTATGGCTACACCTTC
TRBV19	18	few	TRBD1	TRBJ1-3	CASSQGQSLGRSGNTIYF	TGTGCCAGTAGCCAGGGACAGTCCCTAGGCCGCTCTGGAAACACCATATATTTT
TRBV7-9	12	few	NA	TRBJ2-7	CASSLGRREQYF	TGTGCCAGCAGCTTAGGGAGGCGGGAGCAGTACTTC
TRBV24-1	12	NA	TRBD2	TRBJ2-7	CASGQLAGEQYF	TGTGCCAGCGGGCAGCTAGCGGGTGAGCAGTACTTC
TRBV30	14	NA	NA	TRBJ2-3	CAWSGGTSTDTQYF	TGTGCCTGGAGTGGTGGGACTAGCACAGATACGCAGTATTTT
TRBV28	15	NA	NA	TRBJ2-2	CASSLGSGGARELFF	TGTGCCAGCAGTTTAGGAAGTGGAGGGGCCCGGGAGCTGTTTTTT
TRBV11-3	12	once	NA	TRBJ2-7	CASSFRGGEQYF	TGTGCCAGCAGCTTCCGGGGAGGCGAGCAGTACTTC
TRBV7-2	16	NA	TRBD2	TRBJ2-5	CASSRRAGGPQETQYF	TGTGCCAGCAGCAGACGAGCGGGAGGGCCCCAAGAGACCCAGTACTTC
TRBV19	16	NA	TRBD2	TRBJ2-1	CASSLLSGRRYNEQFF	TGTGCCAGTAGTCTCCTAAGCGGGAGGAGGTACAATGAGCAGTTCTTC
TRBV3-1/TRBV3-2	13	few	TRBD1	TRBJ2-7	CASSQGDRYEQYF	TGTGCCAGCAGCCAAGGGGACAGGTACGAGCAGTACTTC
TRBV24-1	15	NA	TRBD1	TRBJ2-1	CATSDPGTGSGEQFF	TGTGCCACCAGTGATCCCGGGACAGGGTCCGGTGAGCAGTTCTTC
TRBV4-1	18	few	TRBD1	TRBJ1-1	CASSQDLGRTGDGTEAFF	TGCGCCAGCAGCCAAGATCTGGGAAGGACAGGGGACGGAACTGAAGCTTTCTTT
TRBV2	14	NA	TRBD1	TRBJ1-3	CASRSGTGANTIYF	TGTGCCAGCAGGTCTGGGACAGGGGCAAACACCATATATTTT
TRBV5-6	16	once	TRBD1	TRBJ2-1	CASSPVTGPVVNEQFF	TGTGCCAGCAGCCCGGTGACAGGGCCGGTAGTCAATGAGCAGTTCTTC
TRBV18	14	NA	TRBD1	TRBJ1-2	CASSPKLQGNGYTF	TGTGCCAGCTCACCAAAATTACAGGGGAATGGCTACACCTTC
TRBV21-1	15	NA	NA	TRBJ1-5	CASSLPDTRGQPQHF	TGTGCCAGCAGCCTTCCGGATACCAGGGGGCAGCCCCAGCATTTT
TRBV3-1/TRBV3-2	12	few	NA	TRBJ1-1	CASSQIDTEAFF	TGTGCCAGCAGCCAAATAGACACTGAAGCTTTCTTT
TRBV5-1	15	NA	TRBD1	TRBJ2-2	CASSFGTENTGELFF	TGCGCCAGCAGCTTCGGGACAGAAAACACCGGGGAGCTGTTTTTT
TRBV6-7	16	NA	TRBD2	TRBJ2-1	CASSYSNAGEEGEQFF	TGTGCCAGCAGTTACTCGAACGCGGGAGAGGAAGGTGAGCAGTTCTTC
TRBV11-2	15	NA	NA	TRBJ2-7	CASSPAGSSPYEQYF	TGTGCCAGCAGCCCGGCGGGCTCCAGCCCCTACGAGCAGTACTTC
TRBV6-6	15	NA	TRBD2	TRBJ2-7	CASSYPRLAGYEQYF	TGTGCCAGCAGTTACCCTCGACTAGCGGGGTACGAGCAGTACTTC
TRBV3-1/TRBV3-2	13	NA	TRBD2	TRBJ2-7	CASSQLTSEEQYF	TGTGCCAGCAGCCAGTTGACTAGCGAGGAGCAGTACTTC
TRBV6-5	16	once	NA	TRBJ1-1	CASSYDPGTKNTEAFF	TGTGCCAGCAGTTATGATCCCGGGACTAAGAACACTGAAGCTTTCTTT
TRBV7-8	16	few	NA	TRBJ2-3	CASSLAGGRNTDTQYF	TGTGCCAGCAGCTTAGCGGGGGGGCGTAACACAGATACGCAGTATTTT
TRBV5-4	14	once	TRBD1	TRBJ1-4	CASSYTGEEEKLFF	TGTGCCAGCAGTTACACAGGGGAGGAGGAAAAACTGTTTTTT
TRBV19	14	NA	TRBD1	TRBJ1-1	CASSIGTGVTEAFF	TGTGCCAGTAGTATAGGGACAGGGGTCACTGAAGCTTTCTTT
TRBV30	14	NA	TRBD2	TRBJ2-7	CAWSVGAGRYEQYF	TGTGCCTGGAGCGTAGGAGCGGGACGGTACGAGCAGTACTTC
TRBV27	11	NA	NA	TRBJ2-7	CASSQNYEQYF	TGTGCCAGCAGTCAAAACTACGAGCAGTACTTC
TRBV10-3	16	once	TRBD2	TRBJ2-7	CAISGGLAGKTYEQYF	TGTGCCATCAGTGGGGGACTAGCGGGGAAAACCTACGAGCAGTACTTC